These 4 T cell receptor beta chains originate from one sample sequenced in a study of beta chain features in type 1 diabetes. Reverse transcribing all isolated RNA meant expressed TCRB transcripts were sequenced. Profiling relied on immunoSEQ multiplex PCR, and the TCRdb table lists in-frame clones only, not all of them. The sample contains some 22,000 clones, about 72% of which appear only once. Material for sequencing was Tregs from blood. These receptors were collected from a woman between 35 and 50 years old in good health.

This clone was detected a few times. This chain connects TRBV7-2 to TRBJ1-5; TRBD1 matches 8 bases. This CDR3 is 18 amino acids long. Trimming at V came to 5 bases and at J to 1 base, leaving 13 bases not matched to a gene. Germline V gives CDR1 SGHTA, CDR2 FQGNSA. CDR3 protein: CASSLWTGPTRSNQPQHF. DNA for the CDR3: TGTGCCAGCAGCCTGTGGACAGGGCCCACGAGGAGCAATCAGCCCCAGCATTTT.

This chain uses TRBV13 with TRBJ2-1; a weak D match, TRBD1 (5 bases). The CDR3 contains 14 residues. The ends were cut back, 4 bases at V and 6 bases at J, with 13 bases in the middle. Germline V lookup: CDR1 PRHDT, CDR2 FYEKMQ (reference sequence). The CDR3 bases are TGTGCCAGCAGCTCCCCCCCAGGGCGCAATGAGCAGTTCTTC. Amino acids: CASSSPPGRNEQFF.

This clone was counted a few times. The chain carries TRBV7-9 and TRBJ2-1; TRBD2 matches 8 bases. CDR3 size: 14 residues. Germline CDR1 SEHNR, CDR2 FQNEAQ (reference sequence). V trimming: 2 bases; J trimming: 8 bases; junction bases outside the gene matches: 5. CDR3 nucleotides: TGTGCCAGCAGCTTATGGGGAGCGGGGGATGAGCAGTTCTTC. It is translated as CASSLWGAGDEQFF.

In nucleotides, the CDR3 is TGTGCCAGCAGACTACTGACAGTCCACACAGATACGCAGTATTTT. Protein sequence: CASRLLTVHTDTQYF. The J gene is TRBJ2-3, the V gene TRBV6-5, with D possibly TRBD1 on 5 matching bases. Germline CDR1 MNHEY, CDR2 SVGAGI. The germline V and J ends were trimmed by 6 bases and 2 bases, with 15 bases remaining between them. There are 15 residues in the CDR3.